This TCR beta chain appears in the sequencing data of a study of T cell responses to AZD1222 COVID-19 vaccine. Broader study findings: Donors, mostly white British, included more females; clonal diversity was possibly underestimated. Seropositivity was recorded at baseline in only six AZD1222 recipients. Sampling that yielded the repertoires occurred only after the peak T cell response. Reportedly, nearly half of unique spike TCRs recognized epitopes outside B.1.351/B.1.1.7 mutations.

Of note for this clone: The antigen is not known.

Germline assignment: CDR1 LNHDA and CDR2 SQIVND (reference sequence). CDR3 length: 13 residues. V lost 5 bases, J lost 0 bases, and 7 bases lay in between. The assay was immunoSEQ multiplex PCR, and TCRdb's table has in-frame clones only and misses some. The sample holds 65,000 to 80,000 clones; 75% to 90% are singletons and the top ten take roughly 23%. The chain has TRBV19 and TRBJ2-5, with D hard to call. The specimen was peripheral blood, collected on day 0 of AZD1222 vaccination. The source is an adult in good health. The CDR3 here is CASSALNQETQYF. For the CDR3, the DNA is TGTGCCAGTAGTGCCCTAAACCAAGAGACCCAGTACTTC.